These 8 T cell receptor beta chains share one sample of origin, sequenced in a study of T cell responses to AZD1222 COVID-19 vaccine. TCRdb's copy holds only in-frame clones and misses some; the assay was immunoSEQ multiplex PCR. The repertoire holds fewer than 180,000 clones, with about 93% as singletons. The sequences come from peripheral blood, collected on day 0 of AZD1222 vaccination. Source of these receptors: an adult in good health.

The rearrangement links TRBV6-1 to TRBJ1-5; D gene unclear. The CDR3 runs to 13 residues. CDR1 MNHNS and CDR2 SASEGT come from the germline V gene. V was shortened by 1 base and J by 8 bases, with 9 bases between the two germline ends. In DNA, the CDR3 is TGTGCCAGCAGTGAAGAGGCAGCAAAGCCCCAGCATTTT. Its protein is CASSEEAAKPQHF.

The chain links TRBV19 to TRBJ1-6; 8 bases map to TRBD1. The CDR3 runs to 17 residues. Germline CDR1 LNHDA, CDR2 SQIVND (reference sequence). Trimming cost V 3 bases and J 2 bases; bases outside gene matches: 6. The CDR3 DNA follows: TGTGCCAGTAGTATTGCGTCAGGGGGCCCCTATAATTCACCCCTCCACTTT. This translates into CASSIASGGPYNSPLHF.

The chain uses TRBV5-6 and TRBJ1-2; TRBD1 might be the D (6 bases). The CDR3 sequence is 14 residues long. CDR1 is SGHDT and CDR2 is YYEEEE in the germline V gene. The germline V and J ends were trimmed by 2 bases and 1 base, with 9 bases remaining between them. CDR3 protein: CASSFIQGNYGYTF. The CDR3 DNA reads TGTGCCAGCAGCTTCATACAGGGTAACTATGGCTACACCTTC.

The chain combines TRBV6-5 with TRBJ2-1; D is perhaps TRBD1 (6 bases). V was cut by 5 bases and J by 0 bases, with 11 bases left in between. The CDR3 is 15 residues long. Germline V lookup: CDR1 MNHEY, CDR2 SVGAGI. The CDR3: CASSLTGISYNEQFF. CDR3 bases: TGTGCCAGCAGTCTGACAGGAATCTCCTACAATGAGCAGTTCTTC.

V is TRBV11-2 and J is TRBJ2-7; 12 nucleotides line up with TRBD2. Losses at the gene ends were 4 bases for V and 1 base for J; bases not matched to a gene: 2. Germline V gives CDR1 SGHAT, CDR2 FQNNGV. This CDR3 is 15 amino acids long. The CDR3 sequence: CASSWTSGASYEQYV. The CDR3 DNA reads as TGTGCCAGCAGCTGGACTAGCGGGGCATCCTACGAGCAGTACGTC.

The chain recombines TRBV12-2 with TRBJ2-7; the table gives TRBD2 as D, unverified against the DNA. TRBV12-2 is reported as a pseudogene. The CDR3 length is 16 residues. The CDR3 region has the DNA TGTGCAAGTCGCTTAGCCAGGTCTAAGCGGGAATACGAGCAGTACGTC. Translation gives CASRLARSKREYEQYV.

The V gene is TRBV5-1, the J gene TRBJ1-6, with a possible D match to TRBD1 (6 bases). This CDR3 region has 15 residues. Germline loops: CDR1 SGHRS, CDR2 YFSETQ. Trimming took 0 bases from V and 5 from J, leaving 9 bases between them. CDR3 in amino acids: CASSLGAGDNSPLHF. As DNA, the CDR3 is TGCGCCAGCAGCTTGGGTGCAGGGGATAATTCACCCCTCCACTTT.

This rearrangement joins TRBV6-5 to TRBJ2-5; D is perhaps TRBD1 (6 bases). The CDR3 runs to 15 residues. V lost 6 bases and J 5 bases, leaving 19 bases between the germline ends. From germline, CDR1 is MNHEY and CDR2 SVGAGI. The CDR3: CASRPQQGRKETQYF. For the CDR3, the DNA is TGTGCCAGCAGACCACAACAGGGTCGGAAGGAGACCCAGTACTTC.